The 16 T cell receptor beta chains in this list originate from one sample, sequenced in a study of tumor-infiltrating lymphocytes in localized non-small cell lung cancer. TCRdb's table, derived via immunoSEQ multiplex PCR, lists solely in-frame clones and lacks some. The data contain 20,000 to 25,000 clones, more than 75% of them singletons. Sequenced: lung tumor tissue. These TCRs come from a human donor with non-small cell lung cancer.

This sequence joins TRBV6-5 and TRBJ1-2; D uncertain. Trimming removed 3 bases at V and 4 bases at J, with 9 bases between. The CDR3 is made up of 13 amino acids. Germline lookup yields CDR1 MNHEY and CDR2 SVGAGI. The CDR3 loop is CASSYLGSYGYTF. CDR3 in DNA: TGTGCCAGCAGTTATCTTGGGTCCTATGGCTACACCTTC.

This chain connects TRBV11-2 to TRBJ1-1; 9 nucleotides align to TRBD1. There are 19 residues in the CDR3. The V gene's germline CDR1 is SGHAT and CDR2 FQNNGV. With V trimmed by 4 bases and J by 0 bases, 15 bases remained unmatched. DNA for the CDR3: TGTGCCAGCAGCTCGGGGGTGGTGGGACAGGGTCCCATGAACACTGAAGCTTTCTTT. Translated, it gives CASSSGVVGQGPMNTEAFF.

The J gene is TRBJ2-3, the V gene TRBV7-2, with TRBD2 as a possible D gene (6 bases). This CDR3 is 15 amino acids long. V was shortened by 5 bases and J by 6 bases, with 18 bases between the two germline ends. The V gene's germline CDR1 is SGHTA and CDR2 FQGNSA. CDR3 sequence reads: CASSPPRGAGDTQYF. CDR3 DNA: TGTGCCAGCAGCCCTCCTAGAGGGGCGGGGGATACGCAGTATTTT. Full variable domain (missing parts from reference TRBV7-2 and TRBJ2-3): GAGVSQSPSNKVTEKGKDVELRCDPISGHTALYWYRQSLGQGLEFLIYFQGNSAPDKSGLPSDRFSAERTGGSVSTLTIQRTQQEDSAVYLCASSPPRGAGDTQYFGPGTRLTVL.

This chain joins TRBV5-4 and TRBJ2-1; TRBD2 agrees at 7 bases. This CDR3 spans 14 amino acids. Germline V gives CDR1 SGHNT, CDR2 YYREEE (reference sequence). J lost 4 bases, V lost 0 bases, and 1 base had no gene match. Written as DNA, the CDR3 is TGTGCCAGCAGCTTGGGGGGGGGATACAATGAGCAGTTCTTC. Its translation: CASSLGGGYNEQFF.

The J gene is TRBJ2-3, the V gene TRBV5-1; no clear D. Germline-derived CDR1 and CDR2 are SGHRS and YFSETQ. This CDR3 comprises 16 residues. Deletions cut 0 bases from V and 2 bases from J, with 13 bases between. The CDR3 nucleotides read TGCGCCAGCAGCTTGGGTTCAACCGCGATCACAGATACGCAGTATTTT. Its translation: CASSLGSTAITDTQYF.

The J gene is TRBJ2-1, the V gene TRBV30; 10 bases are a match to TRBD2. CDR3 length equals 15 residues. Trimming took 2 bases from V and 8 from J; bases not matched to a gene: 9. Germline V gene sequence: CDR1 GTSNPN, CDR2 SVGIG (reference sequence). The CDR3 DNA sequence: TGTGCCTGGAGTCGGCTAGCGGGAGCTGGAGATGAGCAGTTCTTC. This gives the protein CAWSRLAGAGDEQFF.

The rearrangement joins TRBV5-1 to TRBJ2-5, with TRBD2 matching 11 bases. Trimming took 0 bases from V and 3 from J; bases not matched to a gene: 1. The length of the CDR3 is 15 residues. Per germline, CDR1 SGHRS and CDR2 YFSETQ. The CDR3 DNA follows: TGCGCCAGCAGCTTGGGGGGACTAGCGGAAGAGACCCAGTACTTC. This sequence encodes CASSLGGLAEETQYF.

The CDR3 loop is CASSTGTTTGELFF. CDR3 DNA: TGTGCCAGCAGCACCGGGACTACCACCGGGGAGCTGTTTTTT. J is TRBJ2-2 and V is TRBV27; 7 bases agree with TRBD2. The CDR3 is 14 amino acids. Germline V gene lookup returns CDR1 MNHEY and CDR2 SMNVEV (reference sequence). J gave up 4 bases and V 6 bases, and 5 bases lay outside the gene matches.

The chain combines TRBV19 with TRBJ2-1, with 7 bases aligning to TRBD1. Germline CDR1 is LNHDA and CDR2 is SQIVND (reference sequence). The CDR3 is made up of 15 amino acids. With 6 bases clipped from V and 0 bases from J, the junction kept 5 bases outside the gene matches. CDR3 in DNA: TGTGCCAGTAGATACAGGGGTAGCTCCTACAATGAGCAGTTCTTC. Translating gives CASRYRGSSYNEQFF. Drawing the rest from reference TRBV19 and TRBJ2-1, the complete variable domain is DGGITQSPKYLFRKEGQNVTLSCEQNLNHDAMYWYRQDPGQGLRLIYYSQIVNDFQKGDIAEGYSVSREKKESFPLTVTSAQKNPTAFYLCASRYRGSSYNEQFFGPGTRLTVL.

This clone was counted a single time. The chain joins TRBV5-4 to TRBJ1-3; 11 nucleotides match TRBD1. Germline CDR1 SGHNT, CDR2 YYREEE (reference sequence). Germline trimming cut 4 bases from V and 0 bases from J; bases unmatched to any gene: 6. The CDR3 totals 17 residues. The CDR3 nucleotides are TGTGCCAGCAGCCGGACAGGGGGCCTCAGCTCTGGAAACACCATATATTTT. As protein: CASSRTGGLSSGNTIYF.

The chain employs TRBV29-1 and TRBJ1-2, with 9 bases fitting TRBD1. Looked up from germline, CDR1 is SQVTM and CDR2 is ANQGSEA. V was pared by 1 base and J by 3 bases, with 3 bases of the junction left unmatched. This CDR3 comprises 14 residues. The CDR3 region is CSVEGDRVYYGYTF. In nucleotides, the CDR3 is TGCAGCGTTGAAGGGGACAGGGTTTACTATGGCTACACCTTC. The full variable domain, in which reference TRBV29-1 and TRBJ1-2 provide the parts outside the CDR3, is SAVISQKPSRDICQRGTSLTIQCQVDSQVTMMFWYRQQPGQSLTLIATANQGSEATYESGFVIDKFPISRPNLTFSTLTVSNMSPEDSSIYLCSVEGDRVYYGYTFGSGTRLTVV.

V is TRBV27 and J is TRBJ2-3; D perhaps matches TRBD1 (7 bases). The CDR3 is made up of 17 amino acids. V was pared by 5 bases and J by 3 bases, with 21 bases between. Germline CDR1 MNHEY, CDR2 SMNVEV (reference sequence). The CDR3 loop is CASSHGHRQGGTDTQYF. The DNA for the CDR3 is TGTGCCAGCAGTCATGGGCACCGACAGGGAGGTACAGATACGCAGTATTTT.

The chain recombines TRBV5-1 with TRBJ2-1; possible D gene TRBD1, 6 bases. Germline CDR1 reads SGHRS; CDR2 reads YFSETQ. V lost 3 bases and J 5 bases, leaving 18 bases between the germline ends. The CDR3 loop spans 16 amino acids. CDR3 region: CASSSGGIQLDNEQFF. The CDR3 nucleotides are TGCGCCAGCAGCTCTGGGGGCATCCAGCTCGACAATGAGCAGTTCTTC.

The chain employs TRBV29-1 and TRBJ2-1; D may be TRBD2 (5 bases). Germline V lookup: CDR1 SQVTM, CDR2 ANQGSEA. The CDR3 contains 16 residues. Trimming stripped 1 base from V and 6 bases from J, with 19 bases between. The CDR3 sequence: CSVEGRRGVWGNEQFF. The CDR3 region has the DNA TGCAGCGTTGAAGGCCGCCGGGGAGTTTGGGGCAATGAGCAGTTCTTC.

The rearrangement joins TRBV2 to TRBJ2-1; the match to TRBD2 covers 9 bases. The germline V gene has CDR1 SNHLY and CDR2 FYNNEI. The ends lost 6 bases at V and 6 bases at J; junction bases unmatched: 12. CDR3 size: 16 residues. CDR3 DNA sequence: TGTGCCAGCAGCTCCCCCCCCGGCGGGAGGGTCAATGAGCAGTTCTTC. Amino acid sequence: CASSSPPGGRVNEQFF.

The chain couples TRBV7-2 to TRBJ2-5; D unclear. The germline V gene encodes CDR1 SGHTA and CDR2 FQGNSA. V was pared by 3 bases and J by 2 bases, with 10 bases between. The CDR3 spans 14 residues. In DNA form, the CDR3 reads TGTGCCAGCAGCTTTCAGGTGGGGCAAGAGACCCAGTACTTC. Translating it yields CASSFQVGQETQYF.